This T cell receptor (beta chain) was documented in a study of blood T cell repertoires in COVID-19. Across the whole study: Whether acute or convalescent, the COVID-19 samples came from the United States, Italy and Spain.

Measured with immunoSEQ multiplex PCR; TCRdb has only the in-frame clones, and not every one. The data contain hundreds of thousands of clones, 80% to 90% of them seen just once; the ten biggest clones take up over 2%. Recruits, aged about 18 to 95 years, lived in 24 US areas. This clone turned up a few times. The CDR3 is 15 residues long. Losses at the gene ends were 5 bases for V and 0 bases for J; bases not matched to a gene: 3. In germline, CDR1 is SEHNR, CDR2 FQNEAQ (reference sequence). The material sequenced was PBMCs or T cells enriched from blood (not recorded which). V usage is TRBV7-9 and J usage is TRBJ1-5, with 8 positions matching TRBD1. The sequence came from a woman between 18 and 30 years old who had recovered from COVID-19. CDR3 DNA: TGTGCCAGCAGCGCGACAGGGGATAGCAATCAGCCCCAGCATTTT. Encoded protein: CASSATGDSNQPQHF.